One T cell receptor beta chain is described in this entry. In the original analysis: Estimation of nucleated cell counts relied on the amplification of reference gene primers. Repertoires were generated with immunoSEQ multiplex PCR, while TCRdb's copy carries only in-frame clones and drops some. From that table come the V and J calls and clone size; the DNA was used to work out D and trimming. Among approximately 300,000 clones listed, roughly 90% were seen once. This specimen belongs to a study of blood T cell repertoires in COVID-19. Study summary: PBMCs, B-cell-depleted T cells, or T cells were the source of the cDNA or gDNA that made up the material.

The trim removed 4 bases at V and 10 bases at J, leaving 11 bases unmatched. The germline V gene has CDR1 SGHAT and CDR2 FQNNGV. The CDR3 has 16 residues. This TCR was sampled from a woman between 50 and 59 years old with active or convalescent COVID-19. The sample taken for sequencing was peripheral blood. V is TRBV11-2 and J is TRBJ1-6, with 9 bases that match TRBD1. CDR3 sequence: CASSSLTGGFWSPLHF. The CDR3 nucleotides read TGTGCCAGCAGCTCCCTGACAGGGGGGTTTTGGTCACCCCTCCACTTT.